The rows below give T cell receptor beta chains drawn from one sample of a study of blood T cells in healthy people across ages. MiXCR was run by TCRdb on the 5' RACE reads, yielding one entry per CDR3 protein. The repertoire holds 1,800,000 or so distinct CDR3 sequences, with around 42% as singletons. Sequencing input: blood. The receptors were gathered from a human donor in good health. CDR3s include the opening cysteine and the closing phenylalanine or tryptophan. Fields, in order: clone size, D gene, V gene, J gene, CDR3 DNA, CDR3 protein. A D gene is named only where the DNA matches it firmly. Clone size is stated in some rows and not others, as once, few, many or a class when expanded.

-,-,TRBV28,TRBJ1-5,TGTGCCAGCAGTGCGGTAGAGCGCAATCAGCCCCAGCATTTT,CASSAVERNQPQHF
few,-,TRBV6-5,TRBJ2-2,TGTGCCAGCAGTTACGACCGACAGTCCGAGAACACCGGGGAGCTGTTTTTT,CASSYDRQSENTGELFF
few,-,TRBV5-6,TRBJ1-2,TGTGCCAGCAGCTTGGGAGACGCGGGTGGCTACACCTTC,CASSLGDAGGYTF
few,TRBD2,TRBV13,TRBJ2-1,TGTGCCAGCAGCTCGACGACTAGCGGGGGGAGCTCCTACAATGAGCAGTTCTTC,CASSSTTSGGSSYNEQFF
-,TRBD2,TRBV6-2/TRBV6-3,TRBJ2-5,TGTGCCAGCAGTTACCTAATTCTAGCGGGGTCCGATCAAGAGACCCAGTACTTC,CASSYLILAGSDQETQYF
many,TRBD1,TRBV4-2,TRBJ2-7,TGTGCCAGCAGCCAAGATTTTTTAGGGGGACAGGGGACCTACGAGCAGTACTTC,CASSQDFLGGQGTYEQYF
-,-,TRBV7-2,TRBJ2-7,TGTGCCAGCAGCTATGGTGGGGCCCTCACCTCCGAGCAGTACTTC,CASSYGGALTSEQYF
-,-,TRBV11-2,TRBJ2-2,TGTGCCAGCAGTTCTACTAGGGTAACCGGGGAGCTGTTTTTT,CASSSTRVTGELFF
-,-,TRBV29-1,TRBJ1-2,TGCAGCGCCCCATTTTGGAGCTATGGCTACACCTTC,CSAPFWSYGYTF
-,-,TRBV7-2,TRBJ1-4,TGTGTCAGCAGCACAGACGCAACTAATGAAAAACTGTTTTTT,CVSSTDATNEKLFF
-,TRBD1,TRBV2,TRBJ2-7,TGTGCCAGCAGTGACACAGGGGAATACGAGCAGTACTTC,CASSDTGEYEQYF
-,-,TRBV28,TRBJ2-2,TGTGCCACCAATGGAGCGAACACCGGGGAGCTGTTTTTT,CATNGANTGELFF
-,-,TRBV12-3/TRBV12-4,TRBJ2-1,TGTGCCAGCAGTTTTTATGTAGGGGCTCACCCGTTCTTC,CASSFYVGAHPFF
-,TRBD2,TRBV5-1,TRBJ2-1,TGCGCCAGCAGCCGTCGACTAGCGGGGGGGCCAGGCGATGAGCAGTTCTTC,CASSRRLAGGPGDEQFF
-,-,TRBV29-1,TRBJ1-2,TGCAGCGCCATCTCCGACAGGTTTGACACCTTC,CSAISDRFDTF
once,-,TRBV27,TRBJ2-7,TGTGCCAGCAGTTTATCATCTGGATTGAACTACGAGCAGTACTTC,CASSLSSGLNYEQYF
few,-,TRBV2,TRBJ2-7,TGTGCCAGCAAGACTCGAGGCGAGCAGTACTTC,CASKTRGEQYF
-,-,TRBV5-1,TRBJ2-7,TGCGCCAGCCGAACGGAATACGAGCAGTACTTC,CASRTEYEQYF
many,TRBD2,TRBV4-3,TRBJ2-5,TGCGCCAGCAGCCCCCAACCGGGACTAGCGGGAGAGACCCAGTACTTC,CASSPQPGLAGETQYF
once,-,TRBV5-1,TRBJ2-5,TGCGCCAGCAGCTTGGGACTAAATGACGGAGAGACCCGGTACTTC,CASSLGLNDGETRYF
few,-,TRBV20-1,TRBJ2-1,TGCAGTGCTCAAACACGACCCAGGCGGGATGAGCAGTTCTTC,CSAQTRPRRDEQFF
-,-,TRBV6-5,TRBJ1-2,TGTGCCAGCAGTTACTCCTCGGGTATGCAGGACAGCTTCTATGGCTACACCTTC,CASSYSSGMQDSFYGYTF
few,TRBD2,TRBV6-5,TRBJ2-3,TGTGCCAGCAGTTACTCGATTACTAGCGCAGACACAGATACGCAGTATTTT,CASSYSITSADTDTQYF
-,TRBD2,TRBV12-5,TRBJ2-1,TGTGCTAGTGGCCGGACTAGCGGGGGTTTAAGCTCCTACAATGAGCAGTTCTTC,CASGRTSGGLSSYNEQFF
few,-,TRBV29-1,TRBJ2-3,TGCAGCGTTGACCGACCACGTGGCACAGGGACAGATACGCAGTATTTT,CSVDRPRGTGTDTQYF
many,TRBD2,TRBV6-6,TRBJ2-3,TGTGCCAGCAGTCGGGGGGCAGATACGCAGTATTTT,CASSRGADTQYF
-,TRBD1,TRBV14,TRBJ1-1,TGTGCCAGCAGCTCTCCCTGGACAGGGGTAACTGAAGCTTTCTTT,CASSSPWTGVTEAFF
-,TRBD2,TRBV7-3,TRBJ2-1,TGTGCCAGCAGCCCCCTAGCGGGGGGTGAGCAGTTCTTC,CASSPLAGGEQFF
few,-,TRBV2,TRBJ2-6,TGTGCCAGCAGTGAATGGACCCTCTCTGGGGCCAACGTCCTGACTTTC,CASSEWTLSGANVLTF
few,-,TRBV6-2/TRBV6-3,TRBJ2-5,TGTGCCAGCAAAAACAGGGTTTTGGAAGAGACCCAGTACTTC,CASKNRVLEETQYF
-,-,TRBV27,TRBJ1-1,TGTGCCAGCAGTTCCCAGCTCAGACAGACCTGGAACACTGAAGCTTTCTTT,CASSSQLRQTWNTEAFF
few,TRBD1,TRBV12-3/TRBV12-4,TRBJ2-1,TGTGCCAGTAGACCAGACAGGGTCAATGAGCAGTTCTTC,CASRPDRVNEQFF
-,TRBD2,TRBV20-1,TRBJ2-1,TGCAGTGCTTTAACTCTAGCGGGGGGTACCTACAATGAGCAGTTCTTC,CSALTLAGGTYNEQFF
-,TRBD1,TRBV13,TRBJ2-7,TGTGCCAGCAGCTTCCGGCAGGGGGAAACCTACGAGCAGTACTTC,CASSFRQGETYEQYF
-,-,TRBV4-2,TRBJ2-2,TGTGCCAGCAGCCAGGATATTCTAGACTCGACCGGGGAGCTGTTTTTT,CASSQDILDSTGELFF
-,-,TRBV27,TRBJ2-7,TGTGCCAGCAGTTTAGTAGGCGGGCCAAGAGGAGAGCAGTACTTC,CASSLVGGPRGEQYF
-,-,TRBV4-3,TRBJ2-5,TGCGCCAGCAACCATCTATCGCGGCGAGAGACCCAGTACTTC,CASNHLSRRETQYF
-,-,TRBV9,TRBJ2-7,TGTGCCAGCAGCCGGTCCGACGGGATTGGTTCTTACGAGCAGTACTTC,CASSRSDGIGSYEQYF
-,TRBD2,TRBV27,TRBJ2-3,TGTGCCACCTGCCCAGCGGGGGGTTCCACAGATACGCAGTATTTT,CATCPAGGSTDTQYF
-,-,TRBV7-9,TRBJ1-2,TGTGCCAGCAGCTTACTCCGGGCAGCAAAAGGCTACACCTTC,CASSLLRAAKGYTF
few,-,TRBV10-3,TRBJ2-3,TGTGCCATCAGTGGAATGGGACTCAGCACAGATACGCAGTATTTT,CAISGMGLSTDTQYF
few,-,TRBV4-3,TRBJ2-6,TGCGCCAGCAGCCAAGAAAGGGGGGCCAACGTCCTGACTTTC,CASSQERGANVLTF
-,TRBD1,TRBV5-1,TRBJ1-4,TGCACCAGCAGCTCCGGGGAGACAGGGAATGAAAAACTGTTTTTT,CTSSSGETGNEKLFF
-,-,TRBV29-1,TRBJ2-5,TGCAGCGCTATGACAGTCCAAGAGACCCAGTACTTC,CSAMTVQETQYF
few,-,TRBV29-1,TRBJ2-7,TGCAGCGTTGACACCGGGGAGGGGGCGGGCGAGCAGTACTTC,CSVDTGEGAGEQYF
few,-,TRBV4-1,TRBJ1-4,TGCGCCAGCAGCCAAGTGCTTTCTAATAATGAAAAACTGTTTTTT,CASSQVLSNNEKLFF
-,-,TRBV7-8,TRBJ2-7,TGTGCCAGCAGCGCGCACAGGGGAGGTGGGGGCGAGCAGTACTTC,CASSAHRGGGGEQYF
few,-,TRBV11-2,TRBJ2-1,TGTGCCAGCAGCTTACGTGACTTTTACAATGAGCAGTTCTTC,CASSLRDFYNEQFF
once,-,TRBV6-1,TRBJ2-1,TGTGCCAGCACTCTCATCGGGTCGGTGCAGTTCTTC,CASTLIGSVQFF
-,TRBD2,TRBV9,TRBJ2-5,TGTGCCAGCAGCGGGGTAGCGGGGAAGGAGACCCAGTACTTC,CASSGVAGKETQYF